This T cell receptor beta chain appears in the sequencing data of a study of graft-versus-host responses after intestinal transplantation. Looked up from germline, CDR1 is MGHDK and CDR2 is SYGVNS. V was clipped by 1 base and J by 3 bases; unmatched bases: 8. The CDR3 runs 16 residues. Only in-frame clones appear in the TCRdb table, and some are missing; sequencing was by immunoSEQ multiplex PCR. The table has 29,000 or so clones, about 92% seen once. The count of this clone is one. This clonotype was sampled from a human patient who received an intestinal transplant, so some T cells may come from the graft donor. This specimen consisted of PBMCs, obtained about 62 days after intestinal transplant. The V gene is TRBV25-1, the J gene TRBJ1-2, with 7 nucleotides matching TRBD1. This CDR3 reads CASSESLTGLDYGYTF. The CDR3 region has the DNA TGTGCCAGCAGTGAATCGCTGACAGGGTTAGACTATGGCTACACCTTC.